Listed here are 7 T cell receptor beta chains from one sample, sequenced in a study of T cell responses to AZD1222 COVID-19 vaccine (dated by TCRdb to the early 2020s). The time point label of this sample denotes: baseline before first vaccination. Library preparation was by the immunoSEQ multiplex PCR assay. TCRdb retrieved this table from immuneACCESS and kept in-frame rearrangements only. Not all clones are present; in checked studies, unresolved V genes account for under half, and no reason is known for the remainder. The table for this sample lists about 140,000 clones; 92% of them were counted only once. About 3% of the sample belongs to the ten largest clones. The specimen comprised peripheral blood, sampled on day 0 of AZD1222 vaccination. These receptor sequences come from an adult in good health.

CDR3: CAISEEAGRNSGNTIYF. In nucleotides, the CDR3 is TGTGCCATCAGTGAAGAAGCGGGACGGAACTCTGGAAACACCATATATTTT. The chain carries TRBV10-3 and TRBJ1-3, with a possible D match to TRBD1 (5 bases). With 3 bases removed from V and 0 bases from J, the gap between germline ends came to 15 bases. Germline V lookup: CDR1 ENHRY, CDR2 SYGVKD. This CDR3 contains 17 residues.

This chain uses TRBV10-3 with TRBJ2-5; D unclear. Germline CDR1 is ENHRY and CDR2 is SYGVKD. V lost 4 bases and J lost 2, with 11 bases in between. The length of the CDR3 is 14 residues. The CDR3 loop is CAISVGDNQETQYF. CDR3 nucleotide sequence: TGTGCCATCAGTGTAGGAGACAATCAAGAGACCCAGTACTTC.

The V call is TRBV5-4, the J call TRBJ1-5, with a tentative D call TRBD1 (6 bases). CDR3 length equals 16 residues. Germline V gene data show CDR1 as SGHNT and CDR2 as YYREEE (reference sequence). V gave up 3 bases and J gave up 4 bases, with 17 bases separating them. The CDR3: CASSCRGPTGNQPQHF. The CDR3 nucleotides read TGTGCCAGCAGCTGTCGGGGACCCACAGGGAATCAGCCCCAGCATTTT. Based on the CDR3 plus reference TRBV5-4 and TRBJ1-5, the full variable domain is ETGVTQSPTHLIKTRGQQVTLRCSSQSGHNTVSWYQQALGQGPQFIFQYYREEENGRGNFPPRFSGLQFPNYSSELNVNALELDDSALYLCASSCRGPTGNQPQHFGDGTRLSIL.

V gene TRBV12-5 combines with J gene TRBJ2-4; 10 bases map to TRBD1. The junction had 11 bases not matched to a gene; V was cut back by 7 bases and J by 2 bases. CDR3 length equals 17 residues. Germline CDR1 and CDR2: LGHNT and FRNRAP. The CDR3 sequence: CASADPRDRGTKNIQYF. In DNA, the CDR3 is TGTGCTAGTGCTGACCCCCGGGACAGGGGTACCAAAAACATTCAGTACTTC.

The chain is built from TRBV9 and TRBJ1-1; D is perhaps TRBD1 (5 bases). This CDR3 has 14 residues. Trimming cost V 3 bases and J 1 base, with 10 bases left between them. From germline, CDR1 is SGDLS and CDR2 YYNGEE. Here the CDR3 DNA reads TGTGCCAGCAGCGGCCTAAGGGGGAACACTGAAGCTTTCTTT. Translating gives CASSGLRGNTEAFF.

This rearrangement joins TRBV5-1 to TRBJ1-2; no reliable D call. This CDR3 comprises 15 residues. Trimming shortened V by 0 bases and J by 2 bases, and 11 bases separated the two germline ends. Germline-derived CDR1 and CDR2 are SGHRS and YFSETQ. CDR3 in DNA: TGCGCCAGCAGCTTGGACGCCTCGGGGAACTATGGCTACACCTTC. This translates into CASSLDASGNYGYTF.

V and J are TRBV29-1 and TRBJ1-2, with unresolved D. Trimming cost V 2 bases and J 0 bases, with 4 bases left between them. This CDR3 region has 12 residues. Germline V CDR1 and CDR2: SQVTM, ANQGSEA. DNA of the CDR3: TGCAGCGTTGAAACCCCTAACTATGGCTACACCTTC. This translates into CSVETPNYGYTF.